This TCR beta chain was documented in a study of cytomegalovirus exposure and HLA in healthy donors. Overall study context: Drawn from HLA-typed donors, around 85 million unique TCRs were held in an early data release.

CDR1 is SGHTA, CDR2 FQGNSA, per germline. Trimming left V 4 bases short and J 8 bases short, with 12 bases between. The CDR3 totals 13 residues. Regarding this clone: Its target is not known.

Study-wide results and limits: Several top significant clusters appeared, in a later analysis, to be linked to common viral pathogens. Being indistinguishable, some V segments were excluded, TRBV6-2 and TRBV6-3 among them.

Amplification used 60 Vbeta primers and 13 Jbeta primers. Per the authors' pipeline: Per a later analysis, the number of unique TCR beta chains was some 80 million, of which 10 million to 11 million were shared. Sequenced by immunoSEQ multiplex PCR; TCRdb stores in-frame clones only, minus some. V and J calls and clone size are as listed in that table; D and trimming were resolved from the DNA. Of 250,000 to 350,000 clones listed, 86% are singletons. The gene calls are TRBV7-2 and TRBJ2-1, with a tentative D call TRBD2 (6 bases). The source is a middle-aged man in good health and CMV-seropositive. The sample taken for sequencing was PBMCs. The CDR3 here is CASSSWGVDEQFF. The CDR3 region has the DNA TGTGCCAGCAGCTCTTGGGGGGTGGATGAGCAGTTCTTC. The full variable domain, its missing parts supplied by reference TRBV7-2 and TRBJ2-1, is GAGVSQSPSNKVTEKGKDVELRCDPISGHTALYWYRQSLGQGLEFLIYFQGNSAPDKSGLPSDRFSAERTGGSVSTLTIQRTQQEDSAVYLCASSSWGVDEQFFGPGTRLTVL.